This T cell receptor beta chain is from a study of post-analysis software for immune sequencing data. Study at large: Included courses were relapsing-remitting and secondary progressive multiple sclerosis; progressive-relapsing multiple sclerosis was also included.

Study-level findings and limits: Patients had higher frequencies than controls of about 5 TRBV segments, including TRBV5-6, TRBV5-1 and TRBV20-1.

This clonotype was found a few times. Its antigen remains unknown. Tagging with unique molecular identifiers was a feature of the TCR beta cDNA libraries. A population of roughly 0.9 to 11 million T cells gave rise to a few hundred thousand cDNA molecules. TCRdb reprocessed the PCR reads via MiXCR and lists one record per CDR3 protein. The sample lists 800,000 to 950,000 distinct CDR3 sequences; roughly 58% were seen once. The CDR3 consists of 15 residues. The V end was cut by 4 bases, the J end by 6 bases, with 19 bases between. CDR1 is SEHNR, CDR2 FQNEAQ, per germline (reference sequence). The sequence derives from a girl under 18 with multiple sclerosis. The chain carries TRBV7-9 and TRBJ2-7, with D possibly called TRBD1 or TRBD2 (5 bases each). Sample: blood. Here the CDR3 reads CASSSSGTTEAEQYF. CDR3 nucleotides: TGTGCCAGCAGCTCCTCCGGGACCACTGAAGCCGAGCAGTACTTC.